This TCR beta chain is from a study of blood T cell repertoires in COVID-19. As for the study in general: Whether acute or convalescent, the COVID-19 samples came from the United States, Italy and Spain. T cells, B-cell-depleted T cells, or PBMCs supplied cDNA or gDNA.

V shed 0 bases and J shed 2 bases, with 13 bases lying between them. Per germline, CDR1 LGHNA and CDR2 YNFKEQ. The CDR3 consists of 16 residues. TCRdb's table, derived via immunoSEQ multiplex PCR, lists solely in-frame clones and lacks some. The sample holds around 100,000 clones; more than 85% are singletons and the top ten take roughly 0.88%. The chain carries TRBV4-2 and TRBJ1-2; a possible D gene is TRBD1 (6 bases). This sequence was found in a man aged 55 to 69 with acute or convalescent COVID-19. Sequenced sample: peripheral blood. The CDR3 loop is CASSQDVAGANYGYTF. DNA of the CDR3: TGTGCCAGCAGCCAAGATGTAGCAGGGGCAAACTATGGCTACACCTTC.